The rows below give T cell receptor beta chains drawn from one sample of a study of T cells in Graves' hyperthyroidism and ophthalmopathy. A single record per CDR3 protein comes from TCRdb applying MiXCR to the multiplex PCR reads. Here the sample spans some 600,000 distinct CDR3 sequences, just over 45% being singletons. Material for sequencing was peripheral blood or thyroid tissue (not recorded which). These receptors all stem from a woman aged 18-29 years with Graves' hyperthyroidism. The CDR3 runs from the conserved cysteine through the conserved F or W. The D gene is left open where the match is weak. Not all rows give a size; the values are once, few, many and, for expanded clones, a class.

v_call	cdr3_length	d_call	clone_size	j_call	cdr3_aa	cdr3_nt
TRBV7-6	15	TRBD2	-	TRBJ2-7	CASSDLAGDVHEQYF	TGTGCCAGCAGCGACCTAGCGGGAGACGTCCACGAGCAGTACTTC
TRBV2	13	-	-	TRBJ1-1	CASKTGENTEAFF	TGTGCCAGCAAGACCGGGGAGAACACTGAAGCTTTCTTT
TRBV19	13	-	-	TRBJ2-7	CASFSGRGYEQYF	TGTGCCAGTTTCTCGGGCAGGGGCTACGAGCAGTACTTC
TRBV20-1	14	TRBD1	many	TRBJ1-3	CSASRTGTGNTIYF	TGCAGTGCTAGCCGGACAGGGACTGGAAACACCATATATTTT
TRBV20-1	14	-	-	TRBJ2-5	CNARGDLGRETQYF	TGCAATGCTAGGGGGGACTTGGGGAGGGAGACCCAGTACTTC
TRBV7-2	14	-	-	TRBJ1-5	CASSFGQTDQPQHF	TGTGCCAGCAGCTTCGGGCAGACAGATCAGCCCCAGCATTTT
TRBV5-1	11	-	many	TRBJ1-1	CASSSTVEAFF	TGCGCCAGCAGCTCGACAGTTGAAGCTTTCTTT
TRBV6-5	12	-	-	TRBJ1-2	CASKGSESGYTF	TGTGCCAGCAAAGGCTCCGAGAGCGGCTACACCTTC
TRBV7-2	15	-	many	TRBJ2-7	CASIFTATTGYEQYF	TGTGCCAGCATCTTCACCGCCACTACCGGCTACGAGCAGTACTTC
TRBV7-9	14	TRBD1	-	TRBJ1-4	CASSTGTGLEKLFF	TGTGCCAGCAGCACCGGGACAGGGTTAGAAAAACTGTTTTTT
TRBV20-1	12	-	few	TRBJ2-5	CSASIAQETQYF	TGCAGTGCTAGTATTGCTCAAGAGACCCAGTACTTC
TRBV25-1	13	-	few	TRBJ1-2	CASSPLQEGGYTF	TGTGCCAGCTCACCACTACAGGAAGGGGGCTACACCTTC
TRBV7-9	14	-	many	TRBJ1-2	CASSSGGGVGGYTF	TGTGCCAGCAGCTCGGGTGGGGGAGTTGGTGGCTACACCTTC
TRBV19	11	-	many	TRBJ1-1	CATKWGSEAFF	TGTGCCACCAAATGGGGCAGTGAAGCTTTCTTT
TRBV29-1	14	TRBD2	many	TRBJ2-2	CSVEGTSRTGELFF	TGCAGCGTTGAAGGGACTAGCAGGACCGGGGAGCTGTTTTTT
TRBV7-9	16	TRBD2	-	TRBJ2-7	CASSPPTSERSYEQYF	TGTGCCAGCAGCCCACCGACTAGCGAGAGGTCCTACGAGCAGTACTTC
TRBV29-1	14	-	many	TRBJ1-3	CSVDTRTSGNTIYF	TGCAGCGTTGATACGAGGACCTCTGGAAACACCATATATTTT
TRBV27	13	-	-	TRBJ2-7	CASGFARSYEQYF	TGTGCCAGCGGGTTCGCCCGCTCCTACGAGCAGTACTTC
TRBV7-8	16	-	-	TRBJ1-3	CASRDLTGFSGNTIYF	TGTGCCAGCAGGGATCTAACAGGGTTCTCTGGAAACACCATATATTTT
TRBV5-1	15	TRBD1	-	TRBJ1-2	CASSLAGTDTVGYTF	TGCGCCAGCAGCTTGGCCGGGACAGATACTGTTGGCTACACCTTC
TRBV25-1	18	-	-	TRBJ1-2	CASSERGRGNSPLYGYTF	TGTGCCAGCAGTGAGAGGGGCAGGGGCAATTCACCCCTCTATGGCTACACCTTC
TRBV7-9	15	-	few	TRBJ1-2	CASSLADGGEFGYTF	TGTGCCAGCAGCTTGGCGGACGGGGGCGAGTTTGGCTACACCTTC
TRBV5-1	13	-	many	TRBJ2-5	CASSLAQVETQYF	TGCGCCAGCAGCTTGGCACAGGTGGAGACCCAGTACTTC
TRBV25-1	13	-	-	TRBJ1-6	CASRTGTGSPLHF	TGTGCCAGCCGTACAGGGACGGGTTCACCCCTCCACTTT
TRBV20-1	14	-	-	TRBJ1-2	CSASLVKDLDGYTF	TGCAGTGCTTCCCTCGTGAAAGACTTGGATGGCTACACCTTC
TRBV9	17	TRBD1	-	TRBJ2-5	CASSPRQGPVVGETQYF	TGTGCCAGCAGCCCTCGACAGGGGCCTGTGGTTGGGGAGACCCAGTACTTC
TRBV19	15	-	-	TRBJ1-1	CASSILGQGNTEAFF	TGTGCCAGTAGTATTTTGGGGCAAGGGAACACTGAAGCTTTCTTT
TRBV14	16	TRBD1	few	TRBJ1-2	CASSQDVDRDSRGYTF	TGTGCCAGCAGCCAAGATGTGGACAGGGATTCGCGCGGCTACACCTTC
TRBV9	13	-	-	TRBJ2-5	CASSPPVSETQYF	TGTGCCAGCTCACCACCTGTGAGTGAGACCCAGTACTTC
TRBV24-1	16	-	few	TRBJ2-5	CATSDQTQGVKETQYF	TGTGCCACCAGTGATCAAACTCAGGGTGTGAAAGAGACCCAGTACTTC
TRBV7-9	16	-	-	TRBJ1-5	CASSPEGPGLNQPQHF	TGTGCCAGCAGCCCAGAGGGGCCCGGCCTCAATCAGCCCCAGCATTTT
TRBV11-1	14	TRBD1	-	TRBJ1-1	CASSTLGQETEAFF	TGTGCCAGCAGCACCCTTGGACAGGAGACTGAAGCTTTCTTT
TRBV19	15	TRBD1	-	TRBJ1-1	CAWGRDRGMNTEAFF	TGTGCCTGGGGCCGGGACAGAGGGATGAACACTGAAGCTTTCTTT
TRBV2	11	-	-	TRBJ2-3	CASSTMDTQYF	TGTGCCAGCAGTACTATGGATACGCAGTATTTT
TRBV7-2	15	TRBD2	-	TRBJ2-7	CACQVGLADIYEQYF	TGTGCCTGCCAGGTTGGACTAGCGGATATCTACGAGCAGTACTTC
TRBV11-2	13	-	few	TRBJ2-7	CASSLQLENEQYF	TGTGCCAGCAGCCTACAACTGGAGAACGAGCAGTACTTC
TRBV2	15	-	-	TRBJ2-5	CASSLIVGLGETQYF	TGTGCCAGCAGTCTCATCGTGGGGTTGGGAGAGACCCAGTACTTC
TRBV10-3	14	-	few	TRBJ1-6	CASRLGPGNSPLHF	TGTGCCAGCAGGTTGGGCCCGGGGAATTCACCCCTCCACTTT
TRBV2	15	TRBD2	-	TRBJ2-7	CASTLEASGYYEQYF	TGTGCCAGCACACTGGAGGCTAGCGGATACTACGAGCAGTACTTC
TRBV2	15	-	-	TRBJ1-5	CASSVRGSNNQPQHF	TGTGCCAGCAGTGTCCGGGGAAGCAACAATCAGCCCCAGCATTTT
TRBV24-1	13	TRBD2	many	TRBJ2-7	CATSDPGTSGTYF	TGTGCCACCAGTGATCCCGGGACTAGCGGCACGTACTTC
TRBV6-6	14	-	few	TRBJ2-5	CASAINGPRETQYF	TGTGCCAGTGCTATCAACGGGCCTCGAGAGACCCAGTACTTC
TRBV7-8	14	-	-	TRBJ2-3	CASSLNGVTDTQYF	TGTGCCAGCAGCTTAAATGGGGTCACAGATACGCAGTATTTT
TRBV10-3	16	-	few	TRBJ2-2	CASSYSRPGNTGELFF	TGTGCCAGCAGTTACTCGAGGCCCGGGAACACCGGGGAGCTGTTTTTT
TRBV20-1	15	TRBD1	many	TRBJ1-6	CSAADRRALNSPLHF	TGCAGTGCAGCGGACAGGAGGGCGTTGAATTCACCCCTCCACTTT
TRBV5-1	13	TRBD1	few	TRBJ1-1	CASSFRGQAEAFF	TGCGCCAGCAGCTTCAGGGGGCAGGCTGAAGCTTTCTTT
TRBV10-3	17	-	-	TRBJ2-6	CANSDVDASSGANVLTF	TGTGCCAACAGTGACGTAGACGCCAGCTCTGGGGCCAACGTCCTGACTTTC
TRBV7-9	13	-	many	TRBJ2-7	CASSRGPAYEQYF	TGTGCCAGCAGCCGAGGGCCCGCCTACGAGCAGTACTTC
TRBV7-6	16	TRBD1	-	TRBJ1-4	CASSFPGTGPNEKLFF	TGTGCCAGCAGCTTCCCCGGGACAGGGCCTAATGAAAAACTGTTTTTT
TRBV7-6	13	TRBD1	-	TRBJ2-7	CAGSLGTVYEQYF	TGTGCCGGCAGCTTGGGGACAGTCTACGAGCAGTACTTC
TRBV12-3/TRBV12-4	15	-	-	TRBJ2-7	CASRLGRRGHYEQYF	TGTGCCAGCAGACTAGGGAGACGGGGGCACTACGAGCAGTACTTC
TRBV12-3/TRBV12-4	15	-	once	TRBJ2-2	CASRAGSNTIGELFF	TGTGCCAGCCGGGCAGGGTCGAATACGATCGGGGAGCTGTTTTTT
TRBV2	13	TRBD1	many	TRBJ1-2	CASRAGQAAGYTF	TGTGCCAGCAGGGCGGGACAGGCTGCTGGCTACACCTTC
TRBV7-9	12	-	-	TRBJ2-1	CASSLAIGEQFF	TGTGCCAGCAGCTTAGCTATCGGAGAGCAGTTCTTC
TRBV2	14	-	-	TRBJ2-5	CASSEGRTTTPQYF	TGTGCCAGCAGTGAAGGCAGGACTACAACCCCCCAGTACTTC
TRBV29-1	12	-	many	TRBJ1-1	CSVWDENTEAFF	TGCAGCGTATGGGACGAGAACACTGAAGCTTTCTTT
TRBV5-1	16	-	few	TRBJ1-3	CASSLAGPNSGNTIYF	TGCGCCAGCAGCTTGGCCGGACCGAACTCTGGAAACACCATATATTTT
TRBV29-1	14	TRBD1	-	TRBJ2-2	CSHLGTGDTGELFF	TGCAGCCATTTGGGGACAGGGGACACCGGGGAGCTGTTTTTT
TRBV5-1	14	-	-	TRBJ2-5	CASSLTLGGETQYF	TGCGCCAGCAGCTTGACCCTTGGAGGAGAGACCCAGTACTTC
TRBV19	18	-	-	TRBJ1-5	CASSTRLRRTASNQPQHF	TGTGCCAGTAGTACCCGACTACGCAGGACAGCTAGCAATCAGCCCCAGCATTTT